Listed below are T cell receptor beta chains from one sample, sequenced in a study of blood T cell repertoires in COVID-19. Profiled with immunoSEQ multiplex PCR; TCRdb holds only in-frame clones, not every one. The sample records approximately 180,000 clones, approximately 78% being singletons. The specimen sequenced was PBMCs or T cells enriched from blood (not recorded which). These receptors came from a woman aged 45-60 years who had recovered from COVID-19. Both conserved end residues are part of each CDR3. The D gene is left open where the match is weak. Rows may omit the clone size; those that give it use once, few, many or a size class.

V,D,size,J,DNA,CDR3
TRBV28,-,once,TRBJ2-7,TGTGCCAGCAGTCTCCTTTCTTATGAGCAGTACTTC,CASSLLSYEQYF
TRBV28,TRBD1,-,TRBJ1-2,TGTGCCAGCAGTTCCGGGACAGGGATAATTCACACCTTC,CASSSGTGIIHTF
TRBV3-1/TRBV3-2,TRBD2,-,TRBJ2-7,TGTGCCAGCAGCCCCTCAGCCAGCGGGAGTCGCCACGAGCAGTACTTC,CASSPSASGSRHEQYF
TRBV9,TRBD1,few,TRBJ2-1,TGTGCCAGCAGCGTAGGTATGGACAGGATTGACAATGAGCAGTTCTTC,CASSVGMDRIDNEQFF
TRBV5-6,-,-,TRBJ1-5,TGTGCCAGCAGCTGGGGGGGAGTTTCTTCTACCCAGCATTTT,CASSWGGVSSTQHF
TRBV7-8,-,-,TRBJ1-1,TGTGCCAGCAGCTTAAACCGTGCCGGCGGGGGAACTGAAGCTTTCTTT,CASSLNRAGGGTEAFF
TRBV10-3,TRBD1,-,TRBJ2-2,TGTGCCATCAGGACCGGGACAGGGGTAACCGGGGAGCTGTTTTTT,CAIRTGTGVTGELFF
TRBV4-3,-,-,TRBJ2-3,TGCGCCAGCAGCCCTGTACTAGCCCGGAGCACAGATACGCAGTATTTT,CASSPVLARSTDTQYF
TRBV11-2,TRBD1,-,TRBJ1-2,TGTGCCAGCAGCTCCCAGACAGGGGCAAGGCGTGGCTACACCTTC,CASSSQTGARRGYTF
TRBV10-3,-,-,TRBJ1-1,TGTGCCATCAGTGAGCTATTGGGGGCGCGAAGCACTGAAGCTTTCTTT,CAISELLGARSTEAFF
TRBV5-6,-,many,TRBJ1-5,TGTGCCAGCAGCTTGGAAGGGGGTTTGGATCAGCCCCAGCATTTT,CASSLEGGLDQPQHF
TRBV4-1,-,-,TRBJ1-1,TGCGCCAGCAGCCAAGATTGGGCGGGGTCGGCTAACGCCATGAACACTGAAGCTTTCTTT,CASSQDWAGSANAMNTEAFF
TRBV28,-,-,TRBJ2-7,TGTGCCAGCAGCCCCCAGACCTACGAGCAGTACTTC,CASSPQTYEQYF
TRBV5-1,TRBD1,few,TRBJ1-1,TGCGCCAGCAGCCCGGGACAGGGAGGTACTGAAGCTTTCTTT,CASSPGQGGTEAFF